These 28 T cell receptor beta chains were all obtained from the same sample, sequenced in a study of blood T cell repertoires in COVID-19. Data came from immunoSEQ multiplex PCR; TCRdb stores just in-frame clones and leaves some out. Among 150,000 to 200,000 clones listed, around 80% were seen once. The sample consisted of PBMCs or T cells enriched from blood (not recorded which). The receptors stem from a man aged 50 or older who had recovered from COVID-19.

The rearrangement uses TRBV10-3 and TRBJ2-7; TRBD1 aligns across 9 bases. Germline loops: CDR1 ENHRY, CDR2 SYGVKD. V shed 9 bases and J 0 bases; nucleotides not matched to a gene: 3. The CDR3 runs 13 residues. The CDR3, as DNA: TGTGCCATACAGGGGGCCAGCTCCTACGAGCAGTACTTC. It encodes CAIQGASSYEQYF.

J is TRBJ1-1 and V is TRBV5-6; D is possibly TRBD1 (6 bases). Germline V gene data show CDR1 as SGHDT and CDR2 as YYEEEE. The V and J ends lost 5 bases and 5 bases respectively, with 19 bases between them. This CDR3 is 15 amino acids long. The CDR3 protein is CASRWGRGPGTEAFF. The CDR3 DNA sequence: TGTGCCAGCAGGTGGGGCAGGGGACCTGGGACTGAAGCTTTCTTT. The variable domain in full, completed from reference TRBV5-6 and TRBJ1-1, reads DAGVTQSPTHLIKTRGQQVTLRCSPKSGHDTVSWYQQALGQGPQFIFQYYEEEERQRGNFPDRFSGHQFPNYSSELNVNALLLGDSALYLCASRWGRGPGTEAFFGQGTRLTVV.

The chain recombines TRBV29-1 with TRBJ2-5; 7 bases match TRBD1. Unmatched junction bases numbered 9, after V lost 4 bases and J lost 7 bases. This CDR3 contains 13 residues. Germline V gene data show CDR1 as SQVTM and CDR2 as ANQGSEA. DNA for the CDR3: TGCAGCGTTGTCTGGGGACAGTCGGGGACCCAGTACTTC. It is translated as CSVVWGQSGTQYF.

The V call is TRBV3-1 (or the pseudogene TRBV3-2), the J call TRBJ2-7, with TRBD2 matching 12 bases. The CDR3 is 15 amino acids. V shed 2 bases, J shed 3 bases, and the junction held 2 bases outside the gene matches. Germline V gene data show CDR1 as LGHDT and CDR2 as YNNKEL (reference sequence). The CDR3 protein is CASSQSSGRVYEQYF. As DNA, the CDR3 is TGTGCCAGCAGCCAATCTAGCGGGAGGGTCTACGAGCAGTACTTC.

The chain has TRBV7-6 and TRBJ2-4, with D perhaps TRBD1 (5 bases). Germline V gene sequence: CDR1 SGHVS, CDR2 FNYEAQ. The CDR3 totals 13 residues. The ends were cut back, 3 bases at V and 8 bases at J, with 11 bases in the middle. DNA of the CDR3: TGTGCCAGCAGCTTCGACAAAGGGGACATTCAGTACTTC. It encodes CASSFDKGDIQYF. The full variable domain, in which reference TRBV7-6 and TRBJ2-4 provide the parts outside the CDR3, is GAGVSQSPRYKVTKRGQDVALRCDPISGHVSLYWYRQALGQGPEFLTYFNYEAQQDKSGLPNDRFSAERPEGSISTLTIQRTEQRDSAMYRCASSFDKGDIQYFGAGTRLSVL.

The V and J genes are TRBV5-5 and TRBJ1-3; possible D gene TRBD1, 6 bases. With 0 bases removed from V and 5 bases from J, the gap between germline ends came to 12 bases. Germline V CDR1 and CDR2: SGHKS, YYEKEE (reference sequence). The CDR3 has 15 residues. DNA for the CDR3: TGTGCCAGCAGCTTGGCCGCAGGGGTGAGAAACACCATATATTTT. It translates to CASSLAAGVRNTIYF. Based on the CDR3 plus reference TRBV5-5 and TRBJ1-3, the full variable domain is DAGVTQSPTHLIKTRGQQVTLRCSPISGHKSVSWYQQVLGQGPQFIFQYYEKEERGRGNFPDRFSARQFPNYSSELNVNALLLGDSALYLCASSLAAGVRNTIYFGEGSWLTVV.

The chain carries TRBV7-3 and TRBJ2-5; no clear D. CDR3 length: 13 amino acids. V was shortened by 4 bases and J by 1 base, with 7 bases between the two germline ends. CDR1 SGHTA and CDR2 FQGTGA come from the germline V gene. The CDR3 DNA reads TGTGCCAGCAGCTCCGCACTCCAAGAGACCCAGTACTTC. It translates to CASSSALQETQYF. The entire variable domain, with the rest obtained from reference TRBV7-3 and TRBJ2-5, is as follows: GAGVSQTPSNKVTEKGKYVELRCDPISGHTALYWYRQSLGQGPEFLIYFQGTGAADDSGLPNDRFFAVRPEGSVSTLKIQRTERGDSAVYLCASSSALQETQYFGPGTRLLVL.

The chain carries TRBV7-2 and TRBJ2-2; the D is unclear. In germline, CDR1 is SGHTA, CDR2 FQGNSA. Trimming took off 5 bases at V and 4 bases at J, with 8 bases between the two ends. The CDR3 is 13 residues long. CDR3: CASSELGTGELFF. CDR3 nucleotides: TGTGCCAGCAGCGAACTCGGCACCGGGGAGCTGTTTTTT.

This clone was seen once. The chain joins TRBV28 to TRBJ2-1; TRBD2 matches at 11 bases. This CDR3 has 15 amino acids. The V gene end was trimmed by 8 bases and the J gene end by 8 bases; junction bases not matched to a gene: 11. Germline V gene data show CDR1 as MDHEN and CDR2 as SYDVKM. The CDR3 region is CASSLAGGRNYEQFF. In nucleotides, the CDR3 is TGTGCCAGCTCCTTAGCGGGAGGGAGAAACTATGAGCAGTTCTTC.

The chain joins TRBV19 to TRBJ2-1; TRBD1 is a possible D gene (5 bases). With 4 bases removed from V and 3 bases from J, the gap between germline ends came to 19 bases. The germline CDR1 and CDR2 sequences are LNHDA and SQIVND (reference sequence). This CDR3 is built from 17 residues. The CDR3 coding sequence is TGTGCCAGTAGTACTGCCCTCCCTGGGGCAGGCTACAATGAGCAGTTCTTC. Translating it yields CASSTALPGAGYNEQFF. Filled out from reference TRBV19 and TRBJ2-1, the complete variable domain reads DGGITQSPKYLFRKEGQNVTLSCEQNLNHDAMYWYRQDPGQGLRLIYYSQIVNDFQKGDIAEGYSVSREKKESFPLTVTSAQKNPTAFYLCASSTALPGAGYNEQFFGPGTRLTVL.

The V call is TRBV7-3, the J call TRBJ2-5, with TRBD2 as a possible D gene (5 bases). The CDR3 covers 15 residues. CDR1 is SGHTA, CDR2 FQGTGA, per germline. V was cut by 5 bases and J by 4 bases, with 17 bases left in between. The DNA for the CDR3 is TGTGCCAGCAGCCCATCGGGGTCTAGTAGAGAGACCCAGTACTTC. Translation: CASSPSGSSRETQYF.

The chain has TRBV5-1 and TRBJ1-4, with unresolved D. From germline, CDR1 is SGHRS and CDR2 YFSETQ. V gave up 5 bases and J gave up 8 bases, with 13 bases separating them. This CDR3 is built from 13 residues. The CDR3 loop reads CASRGGPEEKLFF. The CDR3, as DNA: TGCGCCAGCAGGGGTGGGCCAGAAGAAAAACTGTTTTTT.

The V and J genes are TRBV27 and TRBJ2-5; 14 bases align to TRBD2. This CDR3 spans 18 amino acids. Germline V gene data show CDR1 as MNHEY and CDR2 as SMNVEV (reference sequence). V lost 5 bases, J lost 5 bases, and 13 bases stayed unmatched. CDR3 coding DNA: TGTGCCAGCAGTCCCTGGACTAGCGGGGGGCCGCCTCGGGAGACCCAGTACTTC. Residues: CASSPWTSGGPPRETQYF.

The V call is TRBV5-8, the J call TRBJ1-6; 7 bases line up with TRBD1. The CDR3 is 15 amino acids. V shed 4 bases, J shed 7 bases, and the junction held 8 bases outside the gene matches. CDR1 SGHTS and CDR2 YDEGEE come from the germline V gene. Written as DNA, the CDR3 is TGTGCCAGCAGCGCAGAGGGGGCTCTAAATTCACCCCTCCACTTT. Its translation: CASSAEGALNSPLHF.

The CDR3 DNA follows: TGTGCCAGCAGCCAAGGGTCAGCGCTAGATGAAAAACTGTTTTTT. Translated, it gives CASSQGSALDEKLFF. The rearrangement uses TRBV3-1 (or the pseudogene TRBV3-2) and TRBJ1-4; D gene ambiguous. The CDR3 is made up of 15 amino acids. Trimming shortened V by 1 base and J by 6 bases, and 12 bases separated the two germline ends. Germline V gene lookup returns CDR1 LGHDT and CDR2 YNNKEL (reference sequence).

This chain links TRBV6-5 with TRBJ1-5; D might be TRBD1 (5 bases). Germline values: CDR1 MNHEY, CDR2 SVGAGI. This CDR3 is 15 amino acids long. The V end lost 5 bases, the J end lost 2 bases, and 13 bases lay between the germline ends. DNA of the CDR3: TGTGCCAGCAGTACTCGATGGGGGGGCAATCAGCCCCAGCATTTT. The encoded protein is CASSTRWGGNQPQHF.

The chain recombines TRBV7-2 with TRBJ2-2; 9 nucleotides agree with TRBD2. The CDR3 sequence is 17 residues long. From germline, CDR1 is SGHTA and CDR2 FQGNSA. V was clipped by 0 bases and J by 0 bases; unmatched bases: 2. CDR3 nucleotides: TGTGCCAGCAGCTTAGCGTTAGCGGGGGCGAACACCGGGGAGCTGTTTTTT. This encodes CASSLALAGANTGELFF.

The gene calls are TRBV6-5 and TRBJ2-7, with D possibly matching TRBD1 (5 bases). Trimming took 7 bases from V and 3 from J, leaving 16 bases between them. Germline V gene data show CDR1 as MNHEY and CDR2 as SVGAGI. This CDR3 is 14 amino acids long. The CDR3 sequence is CASIEVTGSYEQYF. As DNA, the CDR3 is TGTGCCAGCATCGAGGTAACAGGAAGCTACGAGCAGTACTTC.

This clone appeared a single time. The chain links TRBV11-3 to TRBJ2-1; tentatively, D is TRBD2 (5 bases). The germline V gene encodes CDR1 SGHNT and CDR2 YENEEA. The CDR3 spans 13 residues. V lost 2 bases to trimming and J lost 10 bases, with 12 bases between them. CDR3 loop: CASSLSGGEEQFF. DNA for the CDR3: TGTGCCAGCAGCTTATCTGGAGGAGAAGAGCAGTTCTTC.

This chain joins TRBV3-1 (or the pseudogene TRBV3-2) and TRBJ2-2; 7 nucleotides align to TRBD2. Trimming removed 2 bases from V and 0 bases from J; junction bases left unmatched: 6. Germline lookup yields CDR1 LGHDT and CDR2 YNNKEL (reference sequence). CDR3 length: 17 amino acids. The CDR3 here is CASSQLFLAANTGELFF. The DNA for the CDR3 is TGTGCCAGCAGCCAACTTTTTCTAGCGGCGAACACCGGGGAGCTGTTTTTT.

V usage is TRBV6-5 and J usage is TRBJ1-5, with 7 bases lining up with TRBD1. Germline V lookup: CDR1 MNHEY, CDR2 SVGAGI. The CDR3 extends over 14 amino acids. J was trimmed by 3 bases and V by 6 bases; bases with no gene match: 5. CDR3 in DNA: TGTGCCAGCAGCCACAGGGGTCCCAATCAGCCCCAGCATTTT. It translates to CASSHRGPNQPQHF.

This clone was picked up a small number of times. DNA of the CDR3: TGTGCCAGCAGCGAATGGACAGGGCGCTCTGGAAACACCATATATTTT. This codes for CASSEWTGRSGNTIYF. The chain recombines TRBV9 with TRBJ1-3; TRBD1 agrees at 8 bases. After removal of 3 bases from V and 0 bases from J, the junction contained 5 bases not matched to a gene. Germline V gene lookup returns CDR1 SGDLS and CDR2 YYNGEE. The CDR3 has 16 amino acids. The complete variable domain, with remaining parts taken from reference TRBV9 and TRBJ1-3, reads DSGVTQTPKHLITATGQRVTLRCSPRSGDLSVYWYQQSLDQGLQFLIQYYNGEERAKGNILERFSAQQFPDLHSELNLSSLELGDSALYFCASSEWTGRSGNTIYFGEGSWLTVV.

V is TRBV27 and J is TRBJ2-3; possibly TRBD1 for D (6 bases). Looked up from germline, CDR1 is MNHEY and CDR2 is SMNVEV (reference sequence). The V gene lost 1 base and the J gene lost 5 bases, with 10 bases spanning the gap. This CDR3 has 14 residues. This chain's CDR3 is CASSLFTGIDTQYF. CDR3 in DNA: TGTGCCAGCAGTTTATTTACAGGGATAGATACGCAGTATTTT.

The chain uses TRBV3-1 (or the pseudogene TRBV3-2) and TRBJ2-1; 13 positions agree with TRBD2. This CDR3 has 13 amino acids. The germline gives CDR1 LGHDT, CDR2 YNNKEL (reference sequence). V trimming: 4 bases; J trimming: 15 bases; junction bases outside the gene matches: 6. CDR3 in amino acids: CASSPGLAGVPFF. The DNA of the CDR3 is TGTGCCAGCAGCCCCGGACTAGCGGGAGTTCCGTTCTTC.

The V gene is TRBV2, the J gene TRBJ1-4; D might be TRBD1 (5 bases). V gave up 4 bases and J gave up 6 bases, with 15 bases separating them. The CDR3 loop spans 15 amino acids. The V gene's germline CDR1 is SNHLY and CDR2 FYNNEI. CDR3 sequence (DNA): TGTGCCAGCAGTGTAAGGCGTGGGGGGGATGAAAAACTGTTTTTT. Translation gives CASSVRRGGDEKLFF.

The genes are TRBV25-1 and TRBJ1-3, with D unclear. CDR1 MGHDK and CDR2 SYGVNS come from the germline V gene. There are 14 residues in the CDR3. V was trimmed by 4 bases and J by 4 bases, leaving 11 bases between them. The CDR3: CASSVQRGGNTIYF. CDR3 bases: TGTGCCAGCAGTGTGCAGAGAGGCGGAAACACCATATATTTT. Combining the CDR3 with reference TRBV25-1 and TRBJ1-3 gives the whole variable domain EADIYQTPRYLVIGTGKKITLECSQTMGHDKMYWYQQDPGMELHLIHYSYGVNSTEKGDLSSESTVSRIRTEHFPLTLESARPSHTSQYLCASSVQRGGNTIYFGEGSWLTVV.

The rearrangement links TRBV24-1 to TRBJ2-2; D may be TRBD2 (5 bases). Germline V CDR1 and CDR2: KGHDR, SFDVKD. V was shortened by 5 bases and J by 7 bases, with 10 bases between the two germline ends. This CDR3 comprises 13 residues. CDR3 amino acids: CATSVLVDGELFF. The CDR3 region has the DNA TGTGCCACCAGTGTACTAGTTGACGGGGAGCTGTTTTTT.

This clone is a singleton in its sample. The chain has TRBV3-1 (or the pseudogene TRBV3-2) and TRBJ2-7; weak D call: TRBD1 (6 bases). Germline V CDR1 and CDR2: LGHDT, YNNKEL (reference sequence). Deletions cut 3 bases from V and 6 bases from J, with 9 bases between. The CDR3 extends over 12 amino acids. The CDR3 here is CASSQGRGEQYF. Here the CDR3 DNA reads TGTGCCAGCAGCCAGGGCAGGGGCGAGCAGTACTTC.